These T cell receptor beta chains were read from a single sample in a study of blood T cell repertoires in COVID-19. The protocol was immunoSEQ multiplex PCR, while the TCRdb copy is restricted to in-frame clones and leaves out a portion. Here the sample spans roughly 340,000 clones, roughly 90% being singletons. The sequenced sample consisted of peripheral blood. The origin of the receptors is a woman between 25 and 40 years old with COVID-19, enrolled during active disease. Each CDR3 is given with its conserved first and last residue. The D gene is left open where the match is weak. The size of a clone is reported for some rows only, either as once, few or many, or as a class for expanded clones.

clone_size,v_call,d_call,j_call,cdr3_nt,cdr3_aa
NA,TRBV27,NA,TRBJ1-1,TGTGCCAGCAGTTTAGACAGAACTGGCACTGAAGCTTTCTTT,CASSLDRTGTEAFF
NA,TRBV2,NA,TRBJ1-4,TGTGCCAGCAGTGAGTCCGTAAAACTGTTTTTT,CASSESVKLFF
once,TRBV5-1,NA,TRBJ2-2,TGCGCCAGCAGCTTTAGTAGCACCGGGGAGCTGTTTTTT,CASSFSSTGELFF
NA,TRBV11-2,NA,TRBJ1-4,TGTGCCAGCAGCTTAGATCCCCCTGGGAGGATTTCTGATGAAAAACTGTTTTTT,CASSLDPPGRISDEKLFF
NA,TRBV20-1,NA,TRBJ2-7,TGCAGTGCTAGACCCCTATACGAGCAGTACTTC,CSARPLYEQYF
NA,TRBV19,TRBD1,TRBJ1-3,TGTGCCAGTATGCGGGACAGAACTGGAAACACCATATATTTT,CASMRDRTGNTIYF
NA,TRBV7-9,TRBD1,TRBJ1-1,TGTGCCAGCAGCTCAGTGACAGGGGGAGACACTGAAGCTTTCTTT,CASSSVTGGDTEAFF
NA,TRBV6-5,NA,TRBJ1-1,TGTGCCAGCAGTCGCCGGTTCGAAGCTTTCTTT,CASSRRFEAFF
NA,TRBV28,TRBD2,TRBJ2-5,TGTGCCAGTAATCCCGGGGGGGCCGGGAGGGAGACCCAGTACTTC,CASNPGGAGRETQYF
NA,TRBV5-8,TRBD1,TRBJ1-3,TGTGCCAGCAGCGCCCAGGGGGCAGCTGGAAACACCATATATTTT,CASSAQGAAGNTIYF
NA,TRBV28,TRBD1,TRBJ2-7,TGTGCCAGCAGTTTACCCGCCGGGACAGGGTCCTACGAGCAGTACTTC,CASSLPAGTGSYEQYF
few,TRBV28,NA,TRBJ1-5,TGTGCCAACAGTGCCCAGGGGTATAGCAATCAGCCCCAGCATTTT,CANSAQGYSNQPQHF
NA,TRBV24-1,NA,TRBJ2-2,TGTGCCACCAGTGATTTGGATCAGTACACCGGGGAGCTGTTTTTT,CATSDLDQYTGELFF
NA,TRBV7-2,NA,TRBJ2-2,TGTGCCAGCAGCCCAAAGGGGGGACAGCCCACCGGGGAGCTGTTTTTT,CASSPKGGQPTGELFF
once,TRBV6-5,NA,TRBJ2-7,TGTGCCAGCAGTTATCGGTACGAGCAGTACTTC,CASSYRYEQYF
NA,TRBV10-3,NA,TRBJ1-3,TGTGCCATCAGGGACATTGGGTCTGGAAACACCATATATTTT,CAIRDIGSGNTIYF
NA,TRBV5-1,TRBD1,TRBJ1-1,TGCGCCAGCAGCGGGGGGACAGCGACCTCTAACACTGAAGCTTTCTTT,CASSGGTATSNTEAFF
NA,TRBV5-5,TRBD1,TRBJ2-5,TGTGCCAGCAGCTTGTACAGGACAGGCCAAGAGACCCAGTACTTC,CASSLYRTGQETQYF
NA,TRBV27,NA,TRBJ1-6,TGTGCCAGCAGTCCAAATTCCAGTAATTCACCCCTCCACTTT,CASSPNSSNSPLHF
NA,TRBV19,NA,TRBJ1-2,TGTGCCAGTGGGGGCCCACAGGGCTACACCTTC,CASGGPQGYTF
NA,TRBV23-1,NA,TRBJ1-2,TGCGCCAGCAGTCACCTGGGCTCTTCTGGAGGCTACACCTTC,CASSHLGSSGGYTF
NA,TRBV10-2,TRBD2,TRBJ2-1,TGCGCCATCCGGGGGCTAGCGGGAAGCTCCTACAATGAGCAGTTCTTC,CAIRGLAGSSYNEQFF